This T cell receptor (beta chain) was sequenced in a study of cytomegalovirus exposure and HLA in healthy donors. Study-level points and caveats: Compared with the roughly 670-donor mean, an Asian-associated ancestry cluster reportedly had fewer N-insertions, according to a later analysis.

About this clone: Its antigen is currently unknown.

Primers included in the PCR were 60 Vbeta and 13 Jbeta primers. The repertoire was sequenced with immunoSEQ multiplex PCR; TCRdb's copy has only in-frame clones and lacks some. This table holds about 190,000 clones, roughly 80% found once. Germline V gives CDR1 SQVTM, CDR2 ANQGSEA. This CDR3 has 12 amino acids. This TCR came from a woman aged 18-29 years in good health and CMV-seronegative. Material for sequencing was PBMCs. The V and J genes are TRBV29-1 and TRBJ2-5; TRBD1 aligns across 8 bases. The J call is doubtful: the DNA matches TRBJ2-7 better. CDR3 coding DNA: TGCAGCGCCGGGACAGGCTCCTACGAGCAGTACTTC. Protein: CSAGTGSYEQYF.